This entry concerns a single TCR beta chain. Its antigen remains unknown. cDNA libraries for TCR beta contained unique molecular identifiers. In TCRdb, the PCR reads were re-called with MiXCR into one record per CDR3 protein. The sample has more than 350,000 distinct CDR3 sequences; roughly 40% are singletons. The data were taken from a study of post-analysis software for immune sequencing data. The CDR3 totals 16 residues. V was cut by 6 bases and J by 5 bases, with 22 bases left in between. Germline V gene data show CDR1 as MDHEN and CDR2 as SYDVKM. General study points: About five TRBV segments appeared more often in patients than in controls, and TRBV5-6, TRBV5-1 and TRBV20-1 were among these.

The genes are TRBV28 and TRBJ1-2; TRBD1 is a possible D gene (6 bases). The TCR sequence derives from a girl aged 2 to 9 with multiple sclerosis. The sample taken for sequencing was blood. As DNA, the CDR3 is TGTGCCAGCAGACTTACCGCGACAGGCCCCGGGTATGGCTACACCTTC. Translating gives CASRLTATGPGYGYTF.